The source of this TCR beta chain is a study of neurological immune-mediated disorders. Germline V gives CDR1 MNHNY, CDR2 SVGAGI (reference sequence). The V gene end was trimmed by 2 bases and the J gene end by 0 bases; junction bases not matched to a gene: 1. The CDR3 runs 15 residues. This clonotype occurred many times. One entry per CDR3 protein, called by TCRdb with MiXCR from the 5' RACE reads. The repertoire holds around 50,000 distinct CDR3 sequences, with about 4.1% as singletons. The unsorted libraries were generated from a total of 2 million PBMCs, which had been stored in RNAlater at -80 C.

This rearrangement joins TRBV6-6 to TRBJ1-2; TRBD1 aligns across 9 bases. Sequenced: PBMCs. This TCR was recovered from a man aged 55 to 70 with multiple sclerosis. DNA of the CDR3: TGTGCCAGCAGTTACAGGGACAGGGCTAACTATGGCTACACCTTC. Its translation is CASSYRDRANYGYTF.